This entry describes one TCR beta chain. Its antigen is undetermined. PCR amplification relied on 60 Vbeta primers (plus 13 Jbeta primers). Produced via immunoSEQ multiplex PCR; TCRdb's table is partial and in-frame only. The sample features 80,000 to 100,000 clones, with approximately 15% in its top ten. The CDR3 length is 15 residues. Losses at the gene ends were 6 bases for V and 5 bases for J; bases not matched to a gene: 12. The germline V gene has CDR1 SGHAT and CDR2 FQDESV (reference sequence). These data are taken from a study of cytomegalovirus exposure and HLA in healthy donors. Study observations and caveats: A few V segments could not be told apart, such as TRBV6-2 and TRBV6-3, and were left out. There were some public TCRs occurring in many donors, but most TCR sequences were rare.

The TCR comes from a man aged 45-60 years in good health and CMV-seropositive. Sequencing was performed on PBMCs. V gene TRBV11-1 combines with J gene TRBJ2-5; TRBD1 matches at 7 bases. CDR3 loop: CASSLLEGGAETQYF. CDR3 coding DNA: TGTGCCAGCAGTCTCCTAGAAGGGGGCGCGGAGACCCAGTACTTC. Filled out from reference TRBV11-1 and TRBJ2-5, the complete variable domain reads EAEVAQSPRYKITEKSQAVAFWCDPISGHATLYWYRQILGQGPELLVQFQDESVVDDSQLPKDRFSAERLKGVDSTLKIQPAELGDSAMYLCASSLLEGGAETQYFGPGTRLLVL.